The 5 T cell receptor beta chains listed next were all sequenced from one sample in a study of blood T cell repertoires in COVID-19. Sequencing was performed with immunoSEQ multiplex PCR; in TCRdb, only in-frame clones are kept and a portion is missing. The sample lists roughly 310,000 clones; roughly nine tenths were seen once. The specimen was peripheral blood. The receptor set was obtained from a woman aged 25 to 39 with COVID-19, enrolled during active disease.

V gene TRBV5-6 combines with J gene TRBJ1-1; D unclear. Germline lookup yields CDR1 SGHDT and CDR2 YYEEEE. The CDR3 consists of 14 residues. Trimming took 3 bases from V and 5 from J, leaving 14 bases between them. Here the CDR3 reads CASSSTREWTEAFF. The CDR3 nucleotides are TGTGCCAGCAGCTCGACACGGGAATGGACTGAAGCTTTCTTT.

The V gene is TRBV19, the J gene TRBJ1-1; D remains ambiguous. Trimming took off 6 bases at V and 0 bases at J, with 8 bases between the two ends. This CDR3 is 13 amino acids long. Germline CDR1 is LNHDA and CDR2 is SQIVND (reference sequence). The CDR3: CASSLTLNTEAFF. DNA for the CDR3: TGTGCCAGTAGCCTTACACTGAACACTGAAGCTTTCTTT. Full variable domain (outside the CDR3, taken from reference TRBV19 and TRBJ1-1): DGGITQSPKYLFRKEGQNVTLSCEQNLNHDAMYWYRQDPGQGLRLIYYSQIVNDFQKGDIAEGYSVSREKKESFPLTVTSAQKNPTAFYLCASSLTLNTEAFFGQGTRLTVV.

In DNA, the CDR3 is TGCGCCAGCAGCCAGGGAGGCGGGGGAGCTAATGAAAAACTGTTTTTT. It codes for CASSQGGGGANEKLFF. The rearrangement links TRBV5-1 to TRBJ1-4; maybe TRBD1 (5 bases). The germline V and J ends were trimmed by 4 bases and 3 bases, with 16 bases remaining between them. This CDR3 has 16 residues. Germline-derived CDR1 and CDR2 are SGHRS and YFSETQ.

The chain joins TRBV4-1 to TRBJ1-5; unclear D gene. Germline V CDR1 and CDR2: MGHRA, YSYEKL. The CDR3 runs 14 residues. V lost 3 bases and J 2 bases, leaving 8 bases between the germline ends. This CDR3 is CASSHPVGNQPQHF. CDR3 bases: TGCGCCAGCAGCCACCCAGTGGGCAATCAGCCCCAGCATTTT.

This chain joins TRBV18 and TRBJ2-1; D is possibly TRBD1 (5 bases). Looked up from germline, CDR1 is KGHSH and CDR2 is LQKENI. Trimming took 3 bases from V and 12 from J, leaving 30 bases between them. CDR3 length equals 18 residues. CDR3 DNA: TGTGCCAGCTCACCTCAAATAATCGGACAACCTTCGTCATCTGGGCAGTTCTTC. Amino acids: CASSPQIIGQPSSSGQFF.